The 24 T cell receptor beta chains below come from one sample, sequenced in a study of sequential checkpoint blockade in melanoma. Sample treatment: randomized to nivolumab then ipilimumab (arm A) or the reverse (arm B). Libraries were prepared by immunoSEQ multiplex PCR; TCRdb keeps only in-frame clonotypes and omits some of them. The sample lists roughly 20,000 clones; 80% to 90% were seen once. This sample comprised CD8+ T cells sorted from blood (inferred from file names), obtained from a patient given nivolumab and ipilimumab in sequence. These receptors were taken from a human donor with melanoma.

The chain uses TRBV18 and TRBJ2-4, with D possibly being TRBD1 (6 bases). Germline CDR1 KGHSH, CDR2 LQKENI. The CDR3 sequence is 16 residues long. The V and J ends lost 2 bases and 3 bases respectively, with 14 bases between them. DNA of the CDR3: TGTGCCAGCTCACCAACAGGGAATTTAGGCAAAAACATTCAGTACTTC. The encoded protein is CASSPTGNLGKNIQYF.

The chain carries TRBV19 and TRBJ1-2; D not certain. The CDR3 length is 12 residues. Germline values: CDR1 LNHDA, CDR2 SQIVND (reference sequence). Trimming removed 5 bases at V and 8 bases at J, with 12 bases between. In DNA form, the CDR3 reads TGTGCCAGTAGTGGCAACCTCATGGGCTACACCTTC. Translated, it gives CASSGNLMGYTF.

This sequence joins TRBV7-6 and TRBJ2-7; 7 bases agree with TRBD2. Per germline, CDR1 SGHVS and CDR2 FNYEAQ. CDR3 length: 15 residues. The trim removed 1 base at V and 2 bases at J, leaving 5 bases unmatched. The DNA of the CDR3 is TGTGCCAGCAGCTTAGGGGAGGGGATCCCCTACGAGCAGTACTTC. Translating it yields CASSLGEGIPYEQYF. Combining the CDR3 with reference TRBV7-6 and TRBJ2-7 gives the whole variable domain GAGVSQSPRYKVTKRGQDVALRCDPISGHVSLYWYRQALGQGPEFLTYFNYEAQQDKSGLPNDRFSAERPEGSISTLTIQRTEQRDSAMYRCASSLGEGIPYEQYFGPGTRLTVT.

This chain uses TRBV5-1 with TRBJ2-1; 10 bases fit TRBD1. V trimming: 1 base; J trimming: 12 bases; junction bases outside the gene matches: 13. The CDR3 totals 16 residues. Germline CDR1 SGHRS, CDR2 YFSETQ. CDR3 loop: CASSLKGTGDLQWQFF. As DNA, the CDR3 is TGCGCCAGCAGCTTGAAAGGGACAGGGGATCTCCAATGGCAGTTCTTC.

This chain links TRBV5-6 with TRBJ2-1, with 7 bases lining up with TRBD1. The CDR3 spans 14 residues. With V trimmed by 2 bases and J by 8 bases, 7 bases remained unmatched. Germline-derived CDR1 and CDR2 are SGHDT and YYEEEE. In DNA form, the CDR3 reads TGTGCCAGCAGCTTTACACAGGGGATGGATGAGCAGTTCTTC. Its protein is CASSFTQGMDEQFF.

The V call is TRBV7-8, the J call TRBJ2-5, with TRBD2 as a possible D gene (5 bases). V was cut by 2 bases and J by 2 bases, with 12 bases left in between. Germline values: CDR1 SGHVS, CDR2 FQNEAQ. The CDR3 consists of 15 residues. CDR3 sequence (DNA): TGTGCCAGCAGCTTATTCAGTCGAGGGCAAGAGACCCAGTACTTC. Amino acids: CASSLFSRGQETQYF. Combining the CDR3 with reference TRBV7-8 and TRBJ2-5 gives the whole variable domain GAGVSQSPRYKVAKRGQDVALRCDPISGHVSLFWYQQALGQGPEFLTYFQNEAQLDKSGLPSDRFFAERPEGSVSTLKIQRTQQEDSAVYLCASSLFSRGQETQYFGPGTRLLVL.

The gene calls are TRBV7-6 and TRBJ1-1; D perhaps matches TRBD1 (6 bases). With 2 bases removed from V and 3 bases from J, the gap between germline ends came to 7 bases. Germline CDR1 and CDR2: SGHVS and FNYEAQ. The CDR3 loop spans 13 amino acids. For the CDR3, the DNA is TGTGCCAGCAGCTTACCAGGGGACACTGAAGCTTTCTTT. This gives the protein CASSLPGDTEAFF.

The V and J genes are TRBV5-1 and TRBJ2-7, with 10 nucleotides matching TRBD1. The germline V gene encodes CDR1 SGHRS and CDR2 YFSETQ. The CDR3 length is 18 residues. V shed 0 bases, J shed 4 bases, and the junction held 13 bases outside the gene matches. CDR3 amino acids: CASSLAAKATGGRYEQYF. The DNA for the CDR3 is TGCGCCAGCAGCTTGGCCGCTAAAGCGACAGGGGGCCGTTACGAGCAGTACTTC.

The chain has TRBV7-2 and TRBJ1-2; the match to TRBD1 covers 8 bases. The trim removed 5 bases at V and 5 bases at J, leaving 10 bases unmatched. In germline, CDR1 is SGHTA, CDR2 FQGNSA. This CDR3 comprises 15 residues. CDR3 sequence: CASSKAFRDRYGYTF. CDR3 bases: TGTGCCAGCAGCAAGGCCTTCAGGGACAGGTATGGCTACACCTTC.

This clone was observed a handful of times. The rearrangement uses TRBV28 and TRBJ1-2; 7 bases map to TRBD1. The CDR3 extends over 11 amino acids. V lost 11 bases and J lost 7; bases outside the gene matches: 7. From germline, CDR1 is MDHEN and CDR2 SYDVKM. CDR3 region: CAGKGALGYTF. CDR3 coding DNA: TGTGCCGGAAAGGGGGCGCTTGGCTACACCTTC.

The rearrangement joins TRBV28 to TRBJ2-7, with 7 bases aligning to TRBD1. This CDR3 comprises 16 residues. The V segment lost 5 bases and the J segment 3 bases; nucleotides outside the gene matches: 13. Looked up from germline, CDR1 is MDHEN and CDR2 is SYDVKM. The CDR3 reads CASSIRSRGLFYEQYF. In DNA, the CDR3 is TGTGCCAGCAGTATAAGGTCCAGGGGGTTATTCTACGAGCAGTACTTC. Looking up the rest from reference TRBV28 and TRBJ2-7 gives the full variable domain: DVKVTQSSRYLVKRTGEKVFLECVQDMDHENMFWYRQDPGLGLRLIYFSYDVKMKEKGDIPEGYSVSREKKERFSLILESASTNQTSMYLCASSIRSRGLFYEQYFGPGTRLTVT.

The V and J genes are TRBV6-4 and TRBJ1-5; 8 bases line up with TRBD1. With V trimmed by 6 bases and J by 2 bases, 6 bases remained unmatched. Germline CDR1 MRHNA, CDR2 SNTAGT. This CDR3 is built from 15 residues. CDR3 in DNA: TGTGCCAGCAGACACAGGGGGAGGGGCAATCAGCCCCAGCATTTT. The encoded protein is CASRHRGRGNQPQHF.

V and J are TRBV5-1 and TRBJ2-7; 7 nucleotides match TRBD1. This CDR3 has 16 amino acids. Germline values: CDR1 SGHRS, CDR2 YFSETQ. V dropped 2 bases and J dropped 2; count of bases not matched to a gene: 10. Written as DNA, the CDR3 is TGCGCCAGCAGCTTCGACTCCCCCGGGACAGCCTACGAGCAGTACTTC. It is translated as CASSFDSPGTAYEQYF.

CDR3: CASSQMTPNYGYTF. Written as DNA, the CDR3 is TGTGCCAGCAGCCAAATGACACCAAACTATGGCTACACCTTC. The rearrangement links TRBV14 to TRBJ1-2; no clear D gene. The CDR3 covers 14 residues. V was trimmed by 2 bases and J by 2 bases, leaving 9 bases between them. Germline assignment: CDR1 SGHDN and CDR2 FVKESK.

This clone showed up just a few times. The CDR3 DNA reads as TGTGCCAGCAGTGGACGAGAAGTAGCGGGAGCCTACAATGAGCAGTTCTTC. Protein product: CASSGREVAGAYNEQFF. V and J are TRBV6-1 and TRBJ2-1; 9 nucleotides match TRBD2. The CDR3 totals 17 residues. Trimming cost V 4 bases and J 2 bases; bases outside gene matches: 9. CDR1 and CDR2 (germline): MNHNS, SASEGT.

As DNA, the CDR3 is TGCAGCGTTGAAGAGGACAGGACCCTGAACCCCTATGGCTACACCTTC. It codes for CSVEEDRTLNPYGYTF. This chain links TRBV29-1 with TRBJ1-2, with 7 bases aligning to TRBD1. V dropped 0 bases and J dropped 4; count of bases not matched to a gene: 11. This CDR3 comprises 16 residues. From germline, CDR1 is SQVTM and CDR2 ANQGSEA.

The J gene is TRBJ1-4, the V gene TRBV5-5; no reliable D call. This CDR3 is 17 amino acids long. CDR1 is SGHKS and CDR2 is YYEKEE in the germline V gene (reference sequence). Trimming stripped 4 bases from V and 3 bases from J, with 19 bases between. CDR3 residues: CASSDYLIVLSNEKLFF. The CDR3 DNA reads TGTGCCAGCAGCGATTATCTGATAGTGTTGTCTAATGAAAAACTGTTTTTT.

The chain has TRBV7-2 and TRBJ2-5, with TRBD2 as a possible D gene (6 bases). The CDR3 loop spans 13 amino acids. The ends were cut back, 4 bases at V and 5 bases at J, with 11 bases in the middle. CDR1 and CDR2 from the germline V gene are SGHTA and FQGNSA. CDR3 bases: TGTGCCAGCAGCTGGGGACTGGGGGAGACCCAGTACTTC. It is translated as CASSWGLGETQYF.

This chain links TRBV7-8 with TRBJ1-4; no clear D gene. Trimming removed 0 bases from V and 8 bases from J, with 13 bases in between. Germline V gene sequence: CDR1 SGHVS, CDR2 FQNEAQ. This CDR3 has 15 amino acids. In DNA form, the CDR3 reads TGTGCCAGCAGCTTAGCCCGCGGCGGCGGAGAAAAACTGTTTTTT. Its protein product is CASSLARGGGEKLFF.

V usage is TRBV5-6 and J usage is TRBJ2-5; possible D gene TRBD2, 6 bases. This CDR3 has 17 amino acids. Germline V lookup: CDR1 SGHDT, CDR2 YYEEEE. Trimming took 3 bases from V and 2 from J, leaving 20 bases between them. DNA of the CDR3: TGTGCCAGCAGCTCCACAGTCGCCTGGAGGGTGCAAGAGACCCAGTACTTC. Protein sequence: CASSSTVAWRVQETQYF. The full variable domain, completed using reference TRBV5-6 and TRBJ2-5, is DAGVTQSPTHLIKTRGQQVTLRCSPKSGHDTVSWYQQALGQGPQFIFQYYEEEERQRGNFPDRFSGHQFPNYSSELNVNALLLGDSALYLCASSSTVAWRVQETQYFGPGTRLLVL.

The rearrangement uses TRBV9 and TRBJ2-1; D is unresolved. This CDR3 contains 16 residues. The germline CDR1 and CDR2 sequences are SGDLS and YYNGEE. V was clipped by 0 bases and J by 2 bases, with 12 bases between them. CDR3 bases: TGTGCCAGCAGCGTAGACGGGTTTACAACCTACAATGAGCAGTTCTTC. Translation: CASSVDGFTTYNEQFF.

J is TRBJ2-2 and V is TRBV6-5; D unclear. CDR3 length: 14 residues. From germline, CDR1 is MNHEY and CDR2 SVGAGI. Deletions cut 6 bases from V and 8 bases from J, with 16 bases between. CDR3 sequence (DNA): TGTGCCAGCAGCCAAACCGGTTTGTCGGGGGAGCTGTTTTTT. Translation: CASSQTGLSGELFF.

V gene TRBV19 combines with J gene TRBJ2-1; a possible D gene is TRBD1 (6 bases). Germline CDR1 and CDR2: LNHDA and SQIVND (reference sequence). The V gene lost 8 bases and the J gene lost 0 bases, with 14 bases spanning the gap. This CDR3 has 15 amino acids. The CDR3 reads CASSVGTSSYNEQFF. CDR3 DNA: TGTGCCAGTTCAGTCGGGACAAGCTCCTACAATGAGCAGTTCTTC.

The V and J genes are TRBV5-4 and TRBJ2-3; TRBD1 matches 7 bases. V shed 5 bases, J shed 0 bases, and the junction held 9 bases outside the gene matches. The CDR3 runs 16 residues. Germline-derived CDR1 and CDR2 are SGHNT and YYREEE (reference sequence). CDR3 residues: CASSSGWDSSTDTQYF. DNA for the CDR3: TGTGCCAGCAGTTCCGGATGGGACAGTAGCACAGATACGCAGTATTTT. Variable domain in full (rest from reference TRBV5-4 and TRBJ2-3): ETGVTQSPTHLIKTRGQQVTLRCSSQSGHNTVSWYQQALGQGPQFIFQYYREEENGRGNFPPRFSGLQFPNYSSELNVNALELDDSALYLCASSSGWDSSTDTQYFGPGTRLTVL.